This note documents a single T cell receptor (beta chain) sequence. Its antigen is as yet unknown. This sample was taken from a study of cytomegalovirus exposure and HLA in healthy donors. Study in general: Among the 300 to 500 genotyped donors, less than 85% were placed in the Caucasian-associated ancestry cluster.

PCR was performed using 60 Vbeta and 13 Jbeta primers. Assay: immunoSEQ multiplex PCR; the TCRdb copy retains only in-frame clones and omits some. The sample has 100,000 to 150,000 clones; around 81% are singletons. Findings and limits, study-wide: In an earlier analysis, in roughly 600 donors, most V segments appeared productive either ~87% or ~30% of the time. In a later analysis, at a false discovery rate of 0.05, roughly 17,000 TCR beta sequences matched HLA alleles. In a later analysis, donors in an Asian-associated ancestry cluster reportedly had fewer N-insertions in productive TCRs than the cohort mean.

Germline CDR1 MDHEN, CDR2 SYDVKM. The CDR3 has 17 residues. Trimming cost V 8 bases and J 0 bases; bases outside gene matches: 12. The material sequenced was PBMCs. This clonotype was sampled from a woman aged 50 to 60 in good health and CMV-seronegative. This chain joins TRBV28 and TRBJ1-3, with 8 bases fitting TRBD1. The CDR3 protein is CASLGTGEFRSGNTIYF. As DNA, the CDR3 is TGTGCCAGCCTGGGGACAGGCGAATTCCGCTCTGGAAACACCATATATTTT.